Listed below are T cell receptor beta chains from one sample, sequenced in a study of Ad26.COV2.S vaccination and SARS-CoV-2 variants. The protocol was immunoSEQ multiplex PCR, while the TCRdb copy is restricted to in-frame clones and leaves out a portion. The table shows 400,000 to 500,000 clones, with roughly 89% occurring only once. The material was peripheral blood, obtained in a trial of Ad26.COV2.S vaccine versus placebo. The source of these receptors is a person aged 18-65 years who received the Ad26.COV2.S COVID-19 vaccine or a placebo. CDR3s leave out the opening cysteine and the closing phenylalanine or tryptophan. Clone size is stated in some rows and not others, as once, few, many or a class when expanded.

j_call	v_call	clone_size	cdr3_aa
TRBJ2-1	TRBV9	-	ASSVAREGSNEQF
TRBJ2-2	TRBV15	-	ATSRDSRGRGGNTGELF
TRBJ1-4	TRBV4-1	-	ASSGTAAEKLF
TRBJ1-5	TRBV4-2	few	ASSQVGGSQPQH
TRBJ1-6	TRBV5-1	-	ASSQTVRYNSPLH
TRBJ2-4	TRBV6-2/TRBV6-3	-	ASSYSVRSGTADIQY
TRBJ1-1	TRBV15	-	ATSRGGTGNTEAF
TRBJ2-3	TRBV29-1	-	SVETSSTDTQY
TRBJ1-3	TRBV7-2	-	ASSLDRGLGNTIY
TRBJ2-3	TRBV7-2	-	ASSGGLAGDTDTQY
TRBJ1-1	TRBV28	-	ASSFIGNTEAF
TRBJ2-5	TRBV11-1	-	ASSPSRGRGETQY
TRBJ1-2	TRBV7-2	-	ASSLLPENYGYT
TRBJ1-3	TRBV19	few	ASSARRDSSYTIY
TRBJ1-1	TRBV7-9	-	ASSLGNGTLPREAF
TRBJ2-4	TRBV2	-	ASRPRLAGGRSIQY
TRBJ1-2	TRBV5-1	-	ASSLSGPRGANYGYT
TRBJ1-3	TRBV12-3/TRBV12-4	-	ASSFTGNTIY
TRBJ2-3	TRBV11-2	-	ASSLWVNGPADTQY
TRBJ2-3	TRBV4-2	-	ASSQRPSREDTDTQY
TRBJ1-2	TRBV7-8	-	ASSLGGLGTFFGYT
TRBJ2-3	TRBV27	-	ASRPDRATDTQY
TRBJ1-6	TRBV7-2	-	ASSPQLGVLGGTLH
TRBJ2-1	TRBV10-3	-	ATSLAGGSEQF
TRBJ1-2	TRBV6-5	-	ASSRRDFNNYGYT
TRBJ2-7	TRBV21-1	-	ARPGNYEQY
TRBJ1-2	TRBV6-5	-	ASSYSVGGYYGYT
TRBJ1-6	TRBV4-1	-	ASSQSGQGVNSPLH
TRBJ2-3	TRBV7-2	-	ASRRSGQGAPTDTQY
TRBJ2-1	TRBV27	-	ASSFYHRDQGPF
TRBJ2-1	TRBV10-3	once	AIGGSSYNEQF
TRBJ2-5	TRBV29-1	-	STDRVGETQY
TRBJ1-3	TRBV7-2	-	ASSLVSGFSGNTIY
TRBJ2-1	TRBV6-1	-	ASSENPTSISEQF
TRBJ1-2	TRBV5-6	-	ASSLAGLYGYT
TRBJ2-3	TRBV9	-	ASSASSLMQY
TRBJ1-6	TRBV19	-	ASSPRGSSPLH
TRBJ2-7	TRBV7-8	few	ASSRDRWGSYEQY
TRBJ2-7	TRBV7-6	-	ASSSRIGALDYEQY
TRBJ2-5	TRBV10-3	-	AVSVAAQETQY
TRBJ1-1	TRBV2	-	ASSPVDLNTEAF
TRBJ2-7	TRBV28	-	ASSLDWDTYEQY
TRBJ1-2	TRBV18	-	ASSRPTVGYT
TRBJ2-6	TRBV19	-	ASSKGPSGANVLT
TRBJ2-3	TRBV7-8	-	ASSLATRTDTQY
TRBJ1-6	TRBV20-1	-	SVPLGPPLH
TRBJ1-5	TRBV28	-	ASRVLSNQPQH
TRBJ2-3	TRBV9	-	ASSVGGTGGFTDTQY